This T cell receptor beta chain derives from a study of vaccination and CD4 T cells after COVID-19. Study details: Recovered patients in the cohort numbered six men and four women, two of them Hispanic.

On this clonotype: Its matching antigen is unknown.

Once obtained from cultured CD4+ T cells, the DNA was sequenced using the Oncomine TCR Beta short-read assay. Someone extracted genomic DNA from cultured CD4+ T cells. Each CDR3 protein is one row after TCRdb ran MiXCR on the PCR reads. The table has fewer than 15,000 distinct CDR3 sequences, about 50% seen once. Treatment of the sample: roughly ten-day PBMC culture with coronavirus spike peptide pools or control peptides (ViraFEST assay). Trimming removed 6 bases at V and 5 bases at J, with 16 bases between. Germline CDR1 and CDR2: DFQATT and SNEGSKA (reference sequence). CDR3 length equals 13 residues.

V is TRBV20-1 and J is TRBJ1-2, with unresolved D. This receptor was identified in a human donor who had recovered from COVID-19. The sequencing sample was made of CD4+ T cells from blood, cultured in vitro. CDR3 DNA sequence: TGCAGTGCCAGCACCGGGAAAAATTATGGCTACACCTTC. This codes for CSASTGKNYGYTF.